Presented here are 30 T cell receptor beta chains from one specimen sequenced in a study of shared clonotypes between healthy human individuals. Sequenced by immunoSEQ multiplex PCR; TCRdb stores in-frame clones only, minus some. The sample yields approximately 640,000 clones, less than 80% seen once. The sample taken for sequencing was memory CD4+ T cells sorted from blood. Subset denoted: CD45RA-negative fraction. The receptors shown here come from a woman younger than 45 in good health.

The chain joins TRBV29-1 to TRBJ2-1, with 10 nucleotides matching TRBD2. V shed 2 bases, J shed 3 bases, and the junction held 1 base outside the gene matches. Germline loops: CDR1 SQVTM, CDR2 ANQGSEA. This CDR3 region has 14 residues. The CDR3 reads CSVETSGIYNEQFF. Written as DNA, the CDR3 is TGCAGCGTTGAAACTAGCGGGATCTACAATGAGCAGTTCTTC.

The chain links TRBV11-3 to TRBJ2-1; D is ambiguous. The germline CDR1 and CDR2 sequences are SGHNT and YENEEA. The CDR3 runs to 13 residues. The V gene lost 2 bases and the J gene lost 7 bases, with 9 bases spanning the gap. Here the CDR3 reads CASSLRARNEQFF. The DNA for the CDR3 is TGTGCCAGCAGCTTAAGGGCACGAAATGAGCAGTTCTTC.

This chain uses TRBV11-2 with TRBJ1-2; TRBD1 matches 7 bases. Losses at the gene ends were 5 bases for V and 2 bases for J; bases not matched to a gene: 11. CDR3 length: 16 amino acids. Germline lookup yields CDR1 SGHAT and CDR2 FQNNGV. The CDR3 here is CASSNPRQGGNYGYTF. DNA of the CDR3: TGTGCCAGCAGCAACCCAAGACAGGGAGGGAACTATGGCTACACCTTC.

The chain combines TRBV28 with TRBJ1-4, with D possibly TRBD1 on 5 matching bases. The CDR3 sequence is 14 residues long. Trimming took off 6 bases at V and 5 bases at J, with 13 bases between the two ends. The germline gives CDR1 MDHEN, CDR2 SYDVKM. The CDR3 is CASRPGLENEKLFF. CDR3 nucleotide sequence: TGTGCCAGCAGGCCGGGACTGGAGAATGAAAAACTGTTTTTT.

V and J are TRBV7-8 and TRBJ2-3, with D perhaps TRBD1 (5 bases). CDR3 length equals 17 residues. Trimming pared 5 bases from V and 0 bases from J, leaving 18 bases between. Germline V gives CDR1 SGHVS, CDR2 FQNEAQ. CDR3 in amino acids: CASSPPLGRKSTDTQYF. In nucleotides, the CDR3 is TGTGCCAGCAGCCCGCCCTTGGGGCGAAAAAGCACAGATACGCAGTATTTT.

Notes on this clone: At the DNA level, this CDR3 is encoded by other sequences in the same sample as well. The DNA of the CDR3 is TGTGCCAGCAGTGAGGGTGGGTACGAGCAGTACTTC. Translated, it gives CASSEGGYEQYF. This chain joins TRBV2 and TRBJ2-7; D gene uncertain. V lost 3 bases to trimming and J lost 4 bases, with 7 bases between them. The germline CDR1 and CDR2 sequences are SNHLY and FYNNEI. This CDR3 has 12 amino acids.

The rearrangement uses TRBV6-6 and TRBJ2-2; D is undetermined. V shed 3 bases and J shed 4 bases, with 9 bases lying between them. The CDR3 totals 14 residues. In germline, CDR1 is MNHNY, CDR2 SVGAGI (reference sequence). The chain's CDR3 is CASSYQATTGELFF. In DNA form, the CDR3 reads TGTGCCAGCAGTTATCAAGCCACCACCGGGGAGCTGTTTTTT.

The rearrangement links TRBV9 to TRBJ1-5; 7 bases align to TRBD1. This CDR3 has 14 amino acids. With V trimmed by 3 bases and J by 6 bases, 6 bases remained unmatched. Looked up from germline, CDR1 is SGDLS and CDR2 is YYNGEE. The CDR3 DNA is TGTGCCAGCAGCGACCCAGGGGGGGGTCAGCCCCAGCATTTT. Translating it yields CASSDPGGGQPQHF.

The genes are TRBV21-1 and TRBJ1-4. TRBV21-1 is labeled a pseudogene. CDR3 length: 14 residues. This chain's CDR3 is CASRKTATNEKLFF. Written as DNA, the CDR3 is TGTGCCAGCAGGAAGACTGCAACTAATGAAAAACTGTTTTTT.

V is TRBV5-1 and J is TRBJ1-1, with a tentative D call TRBD1 (5 bases). Trimming removed 5 bases from V and 4 bases from J, with 15 bases in between. CDR3 length equals 14 residues. CDR1 is SGHRS and CDR2 is YFSETQ in the germline V gene. This chain's CDR3 is CASSRIGRGTEAFF. CDR3 DNA: TGCGCCAGCAGTCGAATCGGAAGGGGCACTGAAGCTTTCTTT.

The CDR3 is CASYRGSGTDTQYF. As DNA, the CDR3 is TGTGCCAGTTACAGGGGTTCGGGCACAGATACGCAGTATTTT. The V gene is TRBV2, the J gene TRBJ2-3; 7 bases fit TRBD1. Germline V gives CDR1 SNHLY, CDR2 FYNNEI. This CDR3 region has 14 residues. The V segment lost 9 bases and the J segment 1 base; nucleotides outside the gene matches: 7.

The chain couples TRBV7-8 to TRBJ1-5; D is unresolved. This CDR3 spans 15 amino acids. In germline, CDR1 is SGHVS, CDR2 FQNEAQ. Trimming pared 1 base from V and 3 bases from J, leaving 10 bases between. The CDR3 protein is CASSLDWALNQPQHF. The CDR3 DNA follows: TGTGCCAGCAGCTTAGACTGGGCCCTCAATCAGCCCCAGCATTTT.

This clone showed up many times. V is TRBV7-9 and J is TRBJ2-7; possibly TRBD2 for D (6 bases). CDR3 length: 15 amino acids. The germline V gene has CDR1 SEHNR and CDR2 FQNEAQ (reference sequence). Trimming took off 5 bases at V and 4 bases at J, with 18 bases between the two ends. CDR3 region: CASSPGDGGFYEQYF. The DNA for the CDR3 is TGTGCCAGCAGCCCGGGGGACGGGGGATTTTACGAGCAGTACTTC.

The CDR3 protein is CATSREAQATGNTIYF. CDR3 in DNA: TGTGCCACCAGCAGAGAAGCTCAAGCTACGGGAAACACCATATATTTT. The rearrangement uses TRBV15 and TRBJ1-3; D is unclear. The V and J ends lost 0 bases and 4 bases respectively, with 13 bases between them. The CDR3 is 16 residues long. Germline V gene data show CDR1 as LNHNV and CDR2 as YYDKDF (reference sequence).

This clone was recorded a few times. The chain uses TRBV5-1 and TRBJ2-1; possibly TRBD2 for D (5 bases). Per germline, CDR1 SGHRS and CDR2 YFSETQ. Trimming shortened V by 0 bases and J by 1 base, and 11 bases separated the two germline ends. This CDR3 contains 16 residues. The CDR3 DNA follows: TGCGCCAGCAGCTTGGGGAATAGCGCTTCCTACAATGAGCAGTTCTTC. The encoded protein is CASSLGNSASYNEQFF.

The chain couples TRBV2 to TRBJ1-4; 9 bases are a match to TRBD1. Germline CDR1 reads SNHLY; CDR2 reads FYNNEI. The CDR3 has 18 residues. The V segment lost 2 bases and the J segment 5 bases; nucleotides outside the gene matches: 12. CDR3 in amino acids: CASSESYFSGTGNEKLFF. The CDR3 DNA is TGTGCCAGCAGTGAATCTTACTTCTCCGGGACAGGGAATGAAAAACTGTTTTTT. The complete variable domain, with remaining parts taken from reference TRBV2 and TRBJ1-4, reads EPEVTQTPSHQVTQMGQEVILRCVPISNHLYFYWYRQILGQKVEFLVSFYNNEISEKSEIFDDQFSVERPDGSNFTLKIRSTKLEDSAMYFCASSESYFSGTGNEKLFFGSGTQLSVL.

The chain joins TRBV6-5 to TRBJ2-2; 10 nucleotides line up with TRBD2. This CDR3 spans 14 amino acids. Germline trimming cut 8 bases from V and 7 bases from J; bases unmatched to any gene: 7. CDR1 MNHEY and CDR2 SVGAGI come from the germline V gene. The DNA for the CDR3 is TGTGCCAGCGGAGCGGGAGGGCTTAGCGGGGAGCTGTTTTTT. This sequence encodes CASGAGGLSGELFF.

This chain joins TRBV18 and TRBJ1-2; D uncertain. The length of the CDR3 is 14 residues. With 3 bases removed from V and 1 base from J, the gap between germline ends came to 9 bases. CDR1 KGHSH and CDR2 LQKENI come from the germline V gene. The CDR3 nucleotides read TGTGCCAGCTCACCGGGCGGAAATAACTATGGCTACACCTTC. As protein: CASSPGGNNYGYTF. Looking up the rest from reference TRBV18 and TRBJ1-2 gives the full variable domain: NAGVMQNPRHLVRRRGQEARLRCSPMKGHSHVYWYRQLPEEGLKFMVYLQKENIIDESGMPKERFSAEFPKEGPSILRIQQVVRGDSAAYFCASSPGGNNYGYTFGSGTRLTVV.

V and J are TRBV4-1 and TRBJ2-1; 7 positions agree with TRBD1. The CDR3 spans 16 residues. The ends lost 2 bases at V and 6 bases at J; junction bases unmatched: 10. Germline V lookup: CDR1 MGHRA, CDR2 YSYEKL. The CDR3 region is CASSQFVIRGSNEQFF. The CDR3, as DNA: TGCGCCAGCAGCCAATTTGTGATCAGGGGGAGCAATGAGCAGTTCTTC.

In regard to this clone: This specimen includes other DNA sequences encoding the same CDR3. The gene calls are TRBV2 and TRBJ1-2; perhaps TRBD1 as D (6 bases). The ends were cut back, 3 bases at V and 0 bases at J, with 8 bases in the middle. CDR3 length equals 14 residues. Germline loops: CDR1 SNHLY, CDR2 FYNNEI. The CDR3 protein is CASSERGANYGYTF. The CDR3 bases are TGTGCCAGCAGTGAGAGGGGGGCTAACTATGGCTACACCTTC.

Regarding this clone: Being one base from a much bigger clone, this may be a read error. V gene TRBV10-3 combines with J gene TRBJ1-3, with D hard to call. The CDR3 loop spans 13 amino acids. CDR1 and CDR2 (germline): ENHRY, SYGVKD. The CDR3, as DNA: TGTGCCATCAGTGAAGTCTCTAGAAACACCATATATTTT. Its translation is CAISEVSRNTIYF.

The gene calls are TRBV9 and TRBJ1-5; no reliable D call. V lost 1 base and J 0 bases, leaving 8 bases between the germline ends. The germline gives CDR1 SGDLS, CDR2 YYNGEE. This CDR3 comprises 15 residues. The CDR3 nucleotides are TGTGCCAGCAGCGTAAGTACAGATAGCAATCAGCCCCAGCATTTT. Protein product: CASSVSTDSNQPQHF. Full variable domain (missing parts from reference TRBV9 and TRBJ1-5): DSGVTQTPKHLITATGQRVTLRCSPRSGDLSVYWYQQSLDQGLQFLIQYYNGEERAKGNILERFSAQQFPDLHSELNLSSLELGDSALYFCASSVSTDSNQPQHFGDGTRLSIL.

This rearrangement joins TRBV19 to TRBJ2-3, with D maybe TRBD2 (6 bases). Germline lookup yields CDR1 LNHDA and CDR2 SQIVND (reference sequence). The CDR3 totals 14 residues. Between the trimmed V and J ends, which lost 5 bases and 0 bases, there was a span of 9 bases. The CDR3 spells CASSSGVSTDTQYF. In nucleotides, the CDR3 is TGTGCCAGTAGTTCGGGAGTCAGCACAGATACGCAGTATTTT.

This chain joins TRBV5-1 and TRBJ1-2; D is unclear. The V gene lost 4 bases and the J gene lost 0 bases, with 13 bases spanning the gap. The CDR3 sequence is 15 residues long. The germline V gene encodes CDR1 SGHRS and CDR2 YFSETQ. The CDR3 sequence is CASSPRQETNYGYTF. The CDR3 region has the DNA TGCGCCAGCAGCCCTCGGCAGGAAACTAACTATGGCTACACCTTC.

For this clone: A much larger clone differs by one base, so this may be a read error. The chain carries TRBV4-2 and TRBJ2-5, with unresolved D. The germline V gene encodes CDR1 LGHNA and CDR2 YNFKEQ. CDR3 length: 12 residues. Trimming took 5 bases from V and 3 from J, leaving 7 bases between them. CDR3 loop: CASSLDEETQYF. The CDR3 region has the DNA TGTGCCAGCAGCTTGGATGAAGAGACCCAGTACTTC.

This chain joins TRBV11-3 and TRBJ2-1; possibly TRBD2 for D (7 bases). V was trimmed by 5 bases and J by 1 base, leaving 12 bases between them. Germline values: CDR1 SGHNT, CDR2 YENEEA. The CDR3 extends over 15 amino acids. The DNA for the CDR3 is TGTGCCAGCAGCCCACAGGGACTATCCTACAATGAGCAGTTCTTC. Its translation: CASSPQGLSYNEQFF. Filled out from reference TRBV11-3 and TRBJ2-1, the complete variable domain reads EAGVVQSPRYKIIEKKQPVAFWCNPISGHNTLYWYLQNLGQGPELLIRYENEEAVDDSQLPKDRFSAERLKGVDSTLKIQPAELGDSAVYLCASSPQGLSYNEQFFGPGTRLTVL.

In the case of this clone: Other DNA sequences in this specimen translate into the identical CDR3. The chain recombines TRBV18 with TRBJ1-1; perhaps TRBD1 as D (5 bases). The germline gives CDR1 KGHSH, CDR2 LQKENI. V was clipped by 3 bases and J by 1 base, with 6 bases between them. This CDR3 has 13 amino acids. CDR3 sequence reads: CASSPTANTEAFF. The CDR3 DNA sequence: TGTGCCAGCTCACCGACAGCGAACACTGAAGCTTTCTTT.

This sequence joins TRBV28 and TRBJ1-2, with D perhaps TRBD1 (5 bases). There are 15 residues in the CDR3. Trimming shortened V by 5 bases and J by 8 bases, and 21 bases separated the two germline ends. Germline CDR1 and CDR2: MDHEN and SYDVKM. The chain's CDR3 is CASSPRDGIPKGYTF. The CDR3 region has the DNA TGTGCCAGCAGTCCCAGGGACGGAATTCCCAAGGGCTACACCTTC.

A note on this clone: The identical CDR3 is also encoded by other nucleotide sequences in the sample. The rearrangement uses TRBV27 and TRBJ2-2; D assignment may be TRBD1 or TRBD2 (5 bases each). This CDR3 region has 13 residues. V lost 5 bases and J lost 3, with 7 bases in between. Per the germline V gene, CDR1 is MNHEY and CDR2 is SMNVEV (reference sequence). DNA of the CDR3: TGTGCCAGCAGTCTGGGGGACACCGGGGAGCTGTTTTTT. It codes for CASSLGDTGELFF.

This chain uses TRBV5-1 with TRBJ2-1, with D hard to call. CDR1 SGHRS and CDR2 YFSETQ come from the germline V gene. V was shortened by 1 base and J by 0 bases, with 14 bases between the two germline ends. The CDR3 length is 17 residues. The CDR3 spells CASSLTVSTSSYNEQFF. DNA of the CDR3: TGCGCCAGCAGCTTGACAGTTTCGACGAGCTCCTACAATGAGCAGTTCTTC.